This T cell receptor beta chain emerged from a study of T cells in Graves' hyperthyroidism and ophthalmopathy. The CDR3 is made up of 12 amino acids. Per germline, CDR1 MNHNS and CDR2 SASEGT. Trimming cost V 8 bases and J 10 bases, with 12 bases left between them. The source material, RNA transcripts, was used to amplify TCR beta CDR3 regions. Using the HTBI primer set, a first-round RT-PCR was run on the TCR CDR3. MiXCR, applied by TCRdb to the multiplex PCR reads, yields one record per CDR3 protein. The repertoire includes 370,000 or so distinct CDR3 sequences, about 13% of them detected once, and around 21% sits in the top ten. Study-wide findings and caveats: The model predicted ophthalmopathy a median approximately six months before onset. Also found in blood were most expanded thyroid clonotypes above 0.001.

Blood sampling occurred at first hyperthyroidism diagnosis, ahead of any ophthalmopathy symptoms. Remarks on this clonotype: Antigen: not known.

The specimen was blood. This sequence joins TRBV6-1 and TRBJ1-6; D is undetermined. This clonotype originated in a man aged 25-40 years with Graves' hyperthyroidism that later progressed to Graves' ophthalmopathy. CDR3 nucleotides: TGTGCCAGCGGCCTGGGTGGGTCACCCCTCCACTTT. It translates to CASGLGGSPLHF.